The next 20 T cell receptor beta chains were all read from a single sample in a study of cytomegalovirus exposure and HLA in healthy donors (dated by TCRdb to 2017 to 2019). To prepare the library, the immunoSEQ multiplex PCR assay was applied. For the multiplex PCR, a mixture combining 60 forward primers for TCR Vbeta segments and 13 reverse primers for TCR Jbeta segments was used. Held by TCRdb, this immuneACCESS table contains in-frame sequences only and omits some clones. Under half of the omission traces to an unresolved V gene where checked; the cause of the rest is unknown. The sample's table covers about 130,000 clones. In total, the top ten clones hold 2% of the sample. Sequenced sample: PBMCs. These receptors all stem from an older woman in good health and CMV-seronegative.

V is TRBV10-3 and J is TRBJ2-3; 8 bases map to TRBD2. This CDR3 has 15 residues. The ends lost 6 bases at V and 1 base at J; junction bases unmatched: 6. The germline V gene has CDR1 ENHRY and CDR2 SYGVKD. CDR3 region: CAIRERELGTDTQYF. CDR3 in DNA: TGTGCCATCAGGGAGCGGGAGTTGGGCACAGATACGCAGTATTTT.

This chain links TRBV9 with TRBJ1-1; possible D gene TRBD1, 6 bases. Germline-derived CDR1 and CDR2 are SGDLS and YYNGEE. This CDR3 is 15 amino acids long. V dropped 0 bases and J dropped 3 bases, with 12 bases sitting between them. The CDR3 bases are TGTGCCAGCAGCGTAGAGGGGGGGCGGGACACTGAAGCTTTCTTT. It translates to CASSVEGGRDTEAFF.

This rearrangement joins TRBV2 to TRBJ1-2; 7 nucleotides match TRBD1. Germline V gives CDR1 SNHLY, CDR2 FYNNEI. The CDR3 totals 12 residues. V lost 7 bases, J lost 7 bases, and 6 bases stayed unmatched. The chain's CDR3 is CASTDRVTGYTF. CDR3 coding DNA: TGTGCCAGCACCGACAGGGTAACTGGCTACACCTTC.

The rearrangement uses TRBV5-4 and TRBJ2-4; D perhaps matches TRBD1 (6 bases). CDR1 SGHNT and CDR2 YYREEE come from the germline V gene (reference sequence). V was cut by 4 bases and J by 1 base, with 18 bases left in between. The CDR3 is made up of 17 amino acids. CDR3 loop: CASSRGGYREAKNIQYF. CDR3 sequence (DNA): TGTGCCAGCAGCCGCGGAGGATACAGGGAGGCCAAAAACATTCAGTACTTC. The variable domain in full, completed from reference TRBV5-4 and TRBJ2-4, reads ETGVTQSPTHLIKTRGQQVTLRCSSQSGHNTVSWYQQALGQGPQFIFQYYREEENGRGNFPPRFSGLQFPNYSSELNVNALELDDSALYLCASSRGGYREAKNIQYFGAGTRLSVL.

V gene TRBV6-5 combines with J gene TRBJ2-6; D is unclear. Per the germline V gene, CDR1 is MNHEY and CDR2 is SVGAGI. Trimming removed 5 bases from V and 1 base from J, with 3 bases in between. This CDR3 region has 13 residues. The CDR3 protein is CASSRSGANVLTF. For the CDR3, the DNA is TGTGCCAGCAGTCGTTCTGGGGCCAACGTCCTGACTTTC.

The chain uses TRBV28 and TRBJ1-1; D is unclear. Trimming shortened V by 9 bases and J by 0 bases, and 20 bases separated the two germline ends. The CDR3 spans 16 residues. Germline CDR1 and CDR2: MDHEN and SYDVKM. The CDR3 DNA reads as TGTGCCAGTAGACCCCCGGGATTGATGATGAACACTGAAGCTTTCTTT. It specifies CASRPPGLMMNTEAFF.

The CDR3 loop reads CASKPDRVLGEQYF. The CDR3 nucleotides are TGTGCCAGCAAACCCGACAGGGTTTTGGGCGAGCAGTACTTC. The rearrangement joins TRBV6-5 to TRBJ2-7; TRBD1 matches at 7 bases. This CDR3 contains 14 residues. V was pared by 7 bases and J by 6 bases, with 12 bases of the junction left unmatched. Germline V CDR1 and CDR2: MNHEY, SVGAGI.

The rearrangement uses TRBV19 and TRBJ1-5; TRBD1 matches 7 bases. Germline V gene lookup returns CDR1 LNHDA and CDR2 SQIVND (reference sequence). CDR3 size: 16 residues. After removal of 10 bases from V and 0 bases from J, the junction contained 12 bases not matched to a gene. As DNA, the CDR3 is TGTGCCACGAGAGAGGGGGCACAGCATAGCAATCAGCCCCAGCATTTT. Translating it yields CATREGAQHSNQPQHF.

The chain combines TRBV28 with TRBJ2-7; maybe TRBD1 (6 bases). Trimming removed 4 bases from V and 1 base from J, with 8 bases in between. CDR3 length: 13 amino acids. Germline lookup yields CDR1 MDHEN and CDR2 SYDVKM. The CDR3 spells CASSSQGSYEQYF. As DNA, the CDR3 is TGTGCCAGCAGTTCTCAGGGGTCCTACGAGCAGTACTTC.

The CDR3 sequence: CASSRDRGLGREQYF. DNA for the CDR3: TGTGCCAGCAGCCGAGACAGGGGCCTTGGGAGAGAACAGTACTTC. The chain links TRBV5-5 to TRBJ2-7; 8 bases match TRBD1. Per germline, CDR1 SGHKS and CDR2 YYEKEE (reference sequence). This CDR3 spans 15 amino acids. Losses at the gene ends were 4 bases for V and 10 bases for J; bases not matched to a gene: 16.

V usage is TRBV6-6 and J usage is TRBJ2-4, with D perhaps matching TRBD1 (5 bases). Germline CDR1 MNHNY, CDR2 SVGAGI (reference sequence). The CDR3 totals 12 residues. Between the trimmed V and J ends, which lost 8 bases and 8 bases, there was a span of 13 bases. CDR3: CASSPRVDIQYF. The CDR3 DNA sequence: TGTGCCAGCTCTCCCAGGGTTGACATTCAGTACTTC.

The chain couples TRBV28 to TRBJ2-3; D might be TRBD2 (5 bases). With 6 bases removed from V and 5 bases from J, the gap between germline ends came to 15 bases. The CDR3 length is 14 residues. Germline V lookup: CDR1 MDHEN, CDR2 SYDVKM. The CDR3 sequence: CASSTNGRGDTQYF. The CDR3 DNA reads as TGTGCCAGCAGCACCAACGGACGGGGAGATACGCAGTATTTT.

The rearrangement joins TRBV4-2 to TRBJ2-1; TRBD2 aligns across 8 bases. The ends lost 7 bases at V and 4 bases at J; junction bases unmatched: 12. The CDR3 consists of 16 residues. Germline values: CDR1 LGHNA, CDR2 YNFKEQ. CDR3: CASTPERSGGYNEQFF. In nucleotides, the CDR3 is TGTGCCAGCACCCCCGAGAGGAGCGGGGGTTACAATGAGCAGTTCTTC.

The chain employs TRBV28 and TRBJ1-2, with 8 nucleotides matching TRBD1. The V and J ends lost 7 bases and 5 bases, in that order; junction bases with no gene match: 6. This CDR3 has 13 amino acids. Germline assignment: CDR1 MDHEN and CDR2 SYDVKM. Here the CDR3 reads CASKPQGAYGYTF. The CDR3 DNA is TGTGCCAGCAAACCCCAGGGGGCGTATGGCTACACCTTC.

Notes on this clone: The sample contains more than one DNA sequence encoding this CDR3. The CDR3 loop reads CASSGGRNTIYF. CDR3 nucleotides: TGTGCCAGTAGTGGAGGGAGAAACACCATATATTTT. The chain couples TRBV19 to TRBJ1-3; D gene uncertain. CDR3 length: 12 amino acids. V lost 5 bases and J lost 5, with 7 bases in between. Germline loops: CDR1 LNHDA, CDR2 SQIVND (reference sequence).

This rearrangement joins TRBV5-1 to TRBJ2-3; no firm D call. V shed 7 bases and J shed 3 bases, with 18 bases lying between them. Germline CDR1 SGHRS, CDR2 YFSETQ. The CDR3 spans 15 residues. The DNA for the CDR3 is TGCGCCAGCGTAGAGGCGAATCCGCCGACAGATACGCAGTATTTT. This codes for CASVEANPPTDTQYF.

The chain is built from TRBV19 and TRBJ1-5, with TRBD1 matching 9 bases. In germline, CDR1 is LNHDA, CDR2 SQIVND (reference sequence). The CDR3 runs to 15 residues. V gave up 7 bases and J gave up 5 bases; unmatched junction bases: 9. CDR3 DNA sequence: TGTGCCAGTAAGGGCGGGACAGGGTCGCATCAGCCCCAGCATTTT. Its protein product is CASKGGTGSHQPQHF.

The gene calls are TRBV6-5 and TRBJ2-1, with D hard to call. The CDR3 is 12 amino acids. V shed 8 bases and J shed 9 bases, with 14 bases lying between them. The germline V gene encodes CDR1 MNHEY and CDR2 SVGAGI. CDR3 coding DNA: TGTGCCAGCGGAACGGGTATGGGTGAGCAGTTCTTC. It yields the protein CASGTGMGEQFF.

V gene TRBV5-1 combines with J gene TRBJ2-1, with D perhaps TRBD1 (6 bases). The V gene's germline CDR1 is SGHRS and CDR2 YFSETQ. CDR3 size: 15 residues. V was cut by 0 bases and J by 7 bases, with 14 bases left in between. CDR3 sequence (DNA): TGCGCCAGCAGCTTGGACAGGGCAACGAGGAATGAGCAGTTCTTC. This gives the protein CASSLDRATRNEQFF.

The CDR3 region is CASSASSYEQYF. CDR3 in DNA: TGTGCCAGCAGCGCGAGCTCCTACGAGCAGTACTTC. The rearrangement links TRBV5-6 to TRBJ2-7; D not certain. The germline CDR1 and CDR2 sequences are SGHDT and YYEEEE. CDR3 size: 12 residues. With 4 bases removed from V and 0 bases from J, the gap between germline ends came to 5 bases.